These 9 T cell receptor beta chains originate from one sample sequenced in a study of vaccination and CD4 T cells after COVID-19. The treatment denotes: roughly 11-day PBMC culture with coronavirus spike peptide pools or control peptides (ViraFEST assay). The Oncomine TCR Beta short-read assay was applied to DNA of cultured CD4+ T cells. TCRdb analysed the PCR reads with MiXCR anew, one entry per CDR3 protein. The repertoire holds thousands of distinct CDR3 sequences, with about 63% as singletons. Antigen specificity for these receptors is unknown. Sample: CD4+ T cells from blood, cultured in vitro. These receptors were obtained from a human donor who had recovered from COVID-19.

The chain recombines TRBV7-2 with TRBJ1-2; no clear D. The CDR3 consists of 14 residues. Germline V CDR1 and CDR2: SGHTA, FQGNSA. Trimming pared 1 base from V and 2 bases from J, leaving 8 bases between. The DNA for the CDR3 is TGTGCCAGCAGCTTAGGCTTAGGAAACTATGGCTACACCTTC. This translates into CASSLGLGNYGYTF.

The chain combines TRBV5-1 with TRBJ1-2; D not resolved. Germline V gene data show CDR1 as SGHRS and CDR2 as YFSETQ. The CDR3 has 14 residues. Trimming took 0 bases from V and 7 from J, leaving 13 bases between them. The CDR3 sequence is CASSLAISVSGYTF. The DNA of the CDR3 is TGCGCCAGCAGCTTGGCCATATCCGTATCTGGCTACACCTTC.

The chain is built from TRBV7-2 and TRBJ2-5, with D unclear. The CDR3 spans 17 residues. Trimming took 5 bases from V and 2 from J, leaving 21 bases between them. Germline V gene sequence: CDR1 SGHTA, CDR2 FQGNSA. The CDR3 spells CASSRPTGWASQETQYF. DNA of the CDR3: TGTGCCAGCAGCAGACCAACTGGTTGGGCCTCGCAAGAGACCCAGTACTTC.

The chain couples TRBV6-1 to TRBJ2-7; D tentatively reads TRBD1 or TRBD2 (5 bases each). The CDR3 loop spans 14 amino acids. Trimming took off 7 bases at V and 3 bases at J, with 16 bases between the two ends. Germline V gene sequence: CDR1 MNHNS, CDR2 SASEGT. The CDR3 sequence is CASTRAGTDYEQYF. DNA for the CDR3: TGTGCCAGCACCAGAGCAGGGACGGACTACGAGCAGTACTTC.

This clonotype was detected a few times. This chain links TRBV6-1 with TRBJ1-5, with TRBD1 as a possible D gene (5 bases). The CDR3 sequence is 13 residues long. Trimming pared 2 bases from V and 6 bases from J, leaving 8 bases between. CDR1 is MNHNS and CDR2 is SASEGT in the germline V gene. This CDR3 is CASSEFRVQPQHF. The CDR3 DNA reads TGTGCCAGCAGTGAATTCAGGGTTCAGCCCCAGCATTTT.

CDR3 bases: TGTGCCAGCAGTTTTCGGGGTTTTACCGGAGGGCAGCCCCAGCATTTT. Its translation is CASSFRGFTGGQPQHF. The chain has TRBV28 and TRBJ1-5; D is uncertain. CDR1 MDHEN and CDR2 SYDVKM come from the germline V gene. The CDR3 has 16 residues. Trimming stripped 3 bases from V and 7 bases from J, with 19 bases between.

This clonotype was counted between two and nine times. The CDR3 here is CASSHRDREQPQHF. DNA of the CDR3: TGTGCCAGCAGTCACCGGGACAGGGAGCAGCCCCAGCATTTT. This rearrangement joins TRBV6-1 to TRBJ1-5, with 9 bases fitting TRBD1. Germline V gene lookup returns CDR1 MNHNS and CDR2 SASEGT. Trimming removed 5 bases from V and 7 bases from J; junction bases left unmatched: 6. The CDR3 has 14 residues.

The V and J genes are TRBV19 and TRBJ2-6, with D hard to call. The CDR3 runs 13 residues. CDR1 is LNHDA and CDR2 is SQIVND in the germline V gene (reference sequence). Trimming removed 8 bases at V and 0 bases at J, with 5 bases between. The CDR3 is CASQASGANVLTF. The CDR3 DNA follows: TGTGCCAGTCAGGCCTCTGGGGCCAACGTCCTGACTTTC. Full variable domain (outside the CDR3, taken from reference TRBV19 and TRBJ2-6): DGGITQSPKYLFRKEGQNVTLSCEQNLNHDAMYWYRQDPGQGLRLIYYSQIVNDFQKGDIAEGYSVSREKKESFPLTVTSAQKNPTAFYLCASQASGANVLTFGAGSRLTVL.

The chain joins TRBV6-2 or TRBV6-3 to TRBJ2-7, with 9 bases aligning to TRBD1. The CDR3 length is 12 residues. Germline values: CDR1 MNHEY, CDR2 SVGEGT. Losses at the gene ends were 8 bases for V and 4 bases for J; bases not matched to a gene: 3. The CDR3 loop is CASGGQGYEQYF. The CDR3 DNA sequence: TGTGCCAGCGGAGGACAGGGGTACGAGCAGTACTTC.